Sequencing of this T cell receptor (beta chain) was carried out in a study of OX40 agonist ivuxolimab in advanced cancers. Findings and limits, study-wide: Low normalized clonal expansion also occurred in some nonresponding patients.

The CDR3 length is 13 residues. The germline gives CDR1 SGHTA, CDR2 FQGNSA. With 0 bases removed from V and 6 bases from J, the gap between germline ends came to 9 bases. Patients were ineligible given autoimmune disease history or systemic immunosuppression. Measured with immunoSEQ multiplex PCR; TCRdb has only the in-frame clones, and not every one. The sample holds approximately 74,000 clones; around 83% are singletons and the top ten take 2% to 2.5%. About this clone: Antigen: not known.

This receptor was identified in an adult with an advanced solid tumor such as melanoma, head and neck, liver or kidney cancer. V gene TRBV7-2 combines with J gene TRBJ2-7, with D unresolved. Sequenced material: CD4+ or CD8+ T cells sorted from blood, taken in a trial of the OX40 agonist ivuxolimab. CDR3 in DNA: TGTGCCAGCAGCTTAGCGCTTATAACCGAGCAGTACTTC. It codes for CASSLALITEQYF.